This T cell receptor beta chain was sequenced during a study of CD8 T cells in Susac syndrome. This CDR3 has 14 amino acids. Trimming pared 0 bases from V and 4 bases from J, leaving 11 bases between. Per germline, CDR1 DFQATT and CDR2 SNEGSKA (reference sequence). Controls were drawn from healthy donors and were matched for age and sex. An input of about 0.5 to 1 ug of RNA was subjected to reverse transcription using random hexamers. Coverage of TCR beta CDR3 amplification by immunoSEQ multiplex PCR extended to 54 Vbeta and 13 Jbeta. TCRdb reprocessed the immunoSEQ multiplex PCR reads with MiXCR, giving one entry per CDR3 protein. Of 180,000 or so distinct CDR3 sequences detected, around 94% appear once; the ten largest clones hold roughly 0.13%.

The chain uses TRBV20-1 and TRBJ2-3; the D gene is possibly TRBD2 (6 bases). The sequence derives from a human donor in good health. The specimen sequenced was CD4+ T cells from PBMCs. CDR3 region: CSARDAGGADTQYF. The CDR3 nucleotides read TGCAGTGCTAGAGACGCGGGCGGGGCAGATACGCAGTATTTT.